The 25 T cell receptor beta chains below come from one sample, sequenced in a study of cytomegalovirus exposure and HLA in healthy donors. Both 60 Vbeta primers and 13 Jbeta primers went into the PCR. The table came from immunoSEQ multiplex PCR; TCRdb's copy has only in-frame clones and leaves some out. The sample records about 110,000 clones, around 75% being singletons. The sequencing sample was made of PBMCs. The origin of the receptors is a female donor in good health and CMV-seronegative.

This sequence joins TRBV28 and TRBJ1-1, with TRBD1 identical over 12 bases. V gave up 8 bases and J gave up 5 bases; unmatched junction bases: 9. Germline loops: CDR1 MDHEN, CDR2 SYDVKM. The CDR3 contains 15 residues. The CDR3 bases are TGTGCCAGCGGGCGGGACAGGGGGCGGGAGACTGAAGCTTTCTTT. Amino acid sequence: CASGRDRGRETEAFF.

The chain carries TRBV4-2 and TRBJ2-5, with TRBD2 matching over 9 bases. Germline V lookup: CDR1 LGHNA, CDR2 YNFKEQ. CDR3 length: 16 amino acids. V shed 3 bases and J 5 bases; nucleotides not matched to a gene: 10. CDR3 residues: CASSQVQSGRWETQYF. The DNA for the CDR3 is TGTGCCAGCAGCCAGGTGCAAAGCGGGAGGTGGGAGACCCAGTACTTC.

This clone was counted ten times or more. The V and J genes are TRBV7-2 and TRBJ2-3; TRBD1 matches 7 bases. Germline loops: CDR1 SGHTA, CDR2 FQGNSA. The ends lost 9 bases at V and 2 bases at J; junction bases unmatched: 5. The CDR3 extends over 13 amino acids. The CDR3 DNA reads TGTGCCAGTACCACAGGGGTCACAGATACGCAGTATTTT. Protein: CASTTGVTDTQYF.

The chain joins TRBV7-2 to TRBJ2-5, with D unresolved. This CDR3 has 15 amino acids. CDR1 is SGHTA and CDR2 is FQGNSA in the germline V gene. Trimming removed 2 bases from V and 4 bases from J, with 14 bases in between. CDR3 residues: CASSLFGGSRETQYF. Here the CDR3 DNA reads TGTGCCAGCAGCTTATTCGGCGGTTCACGAGAGACCCAGTACTTC.

This clone was seen a few times. V gene TRBV19 combines with J gene TRBJ2-7; 7 bases line up with TRBD1. Germline V gene sequence: CDR1 LNHDA, CDR2 SQIVND (reference sequence). The J segment lost 3 bases and the V segment lost 5 bases, leaving 7 bases of the junction unmatched. The CDR3 is made up of 14 amino acids. The CDR3 region is CASSHGTVGYEQYF. For the CDR3, the DNA is TGTGCCAGTAGTCACGGGACAGTGGGCTACGAGCAGTACTTC.

The chain recombines TRBV12-5 with TRBJ1-4; 10 bases are a match to TRBD1. V dropped 1 base and J dropped 4; count of bases not matched to a gene: 9. Germline CDR1 LGHNT, CDR2 FRNRAP. CDR3 length equals 18 residues. DNA of the CDR3: TGTGCTAGTGGTTTGGGCCGGGACAGGGGACGGGTTAATGAAAAACTGTTTTTT. This translates into CASGLGRDRGRVNEKLFF. Together with reference TRBV12-5 and TRBJ1-4, the CDR3 gives the full variable domain: DARVTQTPRHKVTEMGQEVTMRCQPILGHNTVFWYRQTMMQGLELLAYFRNRAPLDDSGMPKDRFSAEMPDATLATLKIQPSEPRDSAVYFCASGLGRDRGRVNEKLFFGSGTQLSVL.

This rearrangement joins TRBV7-6 to TRBJ2-7; 8 bases are a match to TRBD1. Germline CDR1 is SGHVS and CDR2 is FNYEAQ. This CDR3 region has 15 residues. With V trimmed by 3 bases and J by 2 bases, 6 bases remained unmatched. CDR3 DNA: TGTGCCAGCAGCTTTGACGTGACAGGGGCCTACGAGCAGTACTTC. It encodes CASSFDVTGAYEQYF.

The CDR3 nucleotides read TGTGCCATCAGTGAGTCGATAGCGGGAGAAACCTACGAGCAGTACTTC. Its translation is CAISESIAGETYEQYF. The genes are TRBV10-3 and TRBJ2-7, with 9 nucleotides matching TRBD2. The germline V gene has CDR1 ENHRY and CDR2 SYGVKD. Losses at the gene ends were 0 bases for V and 2 bases for J; bases not matched to a gene: 5. This CDR3 comprises 16 residues.

This chain joins TRBV4-3 and TRBJ2-2; 14 nucleotides align to TRBD2. The CDR3 totals 19 residues. The germline V gene encodes CDR1 LGHNA and CDR2 YSLEER. V lost 3 bases to trimming and J lost 4 bases; unmatched junction nucleotides: 10. CDR3 residues: CASSQDGTSGSGGTGELFF. CDR3 in DNA: TGCGCCAGCAGCCAGGACGGGACTAGCGGGAGTGGTGGCACCGGGGAGCTGTTTTTT.

A few counts support this clone. The rearrangement joins TRBV6-1 to TRBJ2-1, with D unresolved. Per the germline V gene, CDR1 is MNHNS and CDR2 is SASEGT. The CDR3 covers 15 residues. V gave up 4 bases and J gave up 0 bases, with 10 bases separating them. This CDR3 reads CASSVELSSYNEQFF. The CDR3 bases are TGTGCCAGCAGTGTTGAGTTAAGCTCCTACAATGAGCAGTTCTTC.

This clone has a handful of counts. This chain uses TRBV4-2 with TRBJ2-1; D call uncertain. The CDR3 loop spans 12 amino acids. V lost 1 base to trimming and J lost 4 bases, with 2 bases between them. Germline V gene data show CDR1 as LGHNA and CDR2 as YNFKEQ. This CDR3 reads CASSQAYNEQFF. CDR3 bases: TGTGCCAGCAGCCAAGCGTACAATGAGCAGTTCTTC.

The chain carries TRBV12-5 and TRBJ2-3, with TRBD1 identical over 11 bases. Germline-derived CDR1 and CDR2 are LGHNT and FRNRAP. Germline trimming cut 5 bases from V and 4 bases from J; bases unmatched to any gene: 5. The CDR3 extends over 15 amino acids. In DNA, the CDR3 is TGTGCTAGTGGTCCGGGACAGGGGGTATCAGATACGCAGTATTTT. Amino acid sequence: CASGPGQGVSDTQYF. Supplemented by reference TRBV12-5 and TRBJ2-3, the full variable domain reads DARVTQTPRHKVTEMGQEVTMRCQPILGHNTVFWYRQTMMQGLELLAYFRNRAPLDDSGMPKDRFSAEMPDATLATLKIQPSEPRDSAVYFCASGPGQGVSDTQYFGPGTRLTVL.

The rearrangement joins TRBV30 to TRBJ2-3; 12 nucleotides line up with TRBD2. The germline V gene has CDR1 GTSNPN and CDR2 SVGIG (reference sequence). Losses at the gene ends were 3 bases for V and 8 bases for J; bases not matched to a gene: 9. The CDR3 runs to 15 residues. This chain's CDR3 is CAWRRTSGIGGTQYF. The CDR3 DNA follows: TGTGCCTGGAGGAGGACTAGCGGGATAGGAGGTACGCAGTATTTT.

The V call is TRBV5-4, the J call TRBJ2-7; 7 bases map to TRBD2. V dropped 1 base and J dropped 4; count of bases not matched to a gene: 8. Germline values: CDR1 SGHNT, CDR2 YYREEE (reference sequence). The CDR3 is 15 residues long. This CDR3 is CASSLLAGFEYEQYF. Here the CDR3 DNA reads TGTGCCAGCAGCTTGTTAGCGGGTTTTGAATACGAGCAGTACTTC.

The chain combines TRBV27 with TRBJ2-7; 10 nucleotides line up with TRBD1. The CDR3 is 14 amino acids. The germline gives CDR1 MNHEY, CDR2 SMNVEV (reference sequence). V lost 4 bases, J lost 4 bases, and 4 bases stayed unmatched. CDR3 protein: CASSWGTGEYEQYF. The CDR3 DNA reads TGTGCCAGCAGTTGGGGGACAGGGGAGTACGAGCAGTACTTC.

This clone was counted only a few times. This chain joins TRBV5-8 and TRBJ1-2, with no clear D. This CDR3 contains 16 residues. Deletions cut 3 bases from V and 0 bases from J, with 15 bases between. Looked up from germline, CDR1 is SGHTS and CDR2 is YDEGEE. The CDR3 region has the DNA TGTGCCAGCAGCTCCCGTGAGGGAAGAGCTAACTATGGCTACACCTTC. It is translated as CASSSREGRANYGYTF.

The chain recombines TRBV7-9 with TRBJ2-7, with a weak D call TRBD1 (6 bases). Germline V gene sequence: CDR1 SEHNR, CDR2 FQNEAQ (reference sequence). The CDR3 consists of 14 residues. The germline V and J ends were trimmed by 4 bases and 2 bases, with 12 bases remaining between them. The CDR3 region has the DNA TGTGCCAGCAGCTCTTCTGGACAGCCCTACGAGCAGTACTTC. Translating gives CASSSSGQPYEQYF.

The chain carries TRBV11-3 and TRBJ2-1, with TRBD2 matching over 8 bases. Germline trimming cut 7 bases from V and 4 bases from J; bases unmatched to any gene: 9. This CDR3 spans 15 amino acids. CDR1 SGHNT and CDR2 YENEEA come from the germline V gene. In DNA form, the CDR3 reads TGTGCCAGCACCCCATCCGGGACTAGGTACAATGAGCAGTTCTTC. Protein sequence: CASTPSGTRYNEQFF.

This chain connects TRBV28 to TRBJ2-1; a possible D gene is TRBD2 (5 bases). The length of the CDR3 is 12 residues. Germline CDR1 MDHEN, CDR2 SYDVKM. The germline V and J ends were trimmed by 5 bases and 5 bases, with 7 bases remaining between them. CDR3 sequence (DNA): TGTGCCAGCAGTGAGAGGGACAATGAGCAGTTCTTC. Amino acid sequence: CASSERDNEQFF.

The V call is TRBV7-2, the J call TRBJ2-1; 14 bases match TRBD2. The junction had 11 bases not matched to a gene; V was cut back by 1 base and J by 9 bases. The CDR3 consists of 18 residues. Germline CDR1 is SGHTA and CDR2 is FQGNSA. CDR3 protein: CASSLVVRTSGRYGEQFF. The CDR3 nucleotides are TGTGCCAGCAGCTTAGTCGTGCGGACTAGCGGGAGGTACGGTGAGCAGTTCTTC.

The gene calls are TRBV29-1 and TRBJ2-3; D ambiguous. Trimming took 0 bases from V and 2 from J, leaving 15 bases between them. The length of the CDR3 is 16 residues. Looked up from germline, CDR1 is SQVTM and CDR2 is ANQGSEA. CDR3 amino acids: CSVEDLNYGTTDTQYF. The CDR3 DNA is TGCAGCGTTGAAGATCTTAACTATGGAACCACAGATACGCAGTATTTT.

In DNA form, the CDR3 reads TGTGCCAGCAGCCCGTACAATGAGCAGTTCTTC. Its translation is CASSPYNEQFF. The chain has TRBV7-2 and TRBJ2-1; D uncertain. The CDR3 contains 11 residues. V was pared by 5 bases and J by 4 bases, with 3 bases between. CDR1 is SGHTA, CDR2 FQGNSA, per germline.

The rearrangement links TRBV2 to TRBJ1-3; TRBD1 is a possible D gene (5 bases). The V gene's germline CDR1 is SNHLY and CDR2 FYNNEI. The CDR3 is made up of 21 amino acids. Trimming cost V 1 base and J 0 bases, with 25 bases left between them. DNA for the CDR3: TGTGCCAGCAGTGAAGGAGGGGCGGGGCGCCGAACACGCCGCTCTGGAAACACCATATATTTT. Protein product: CASSEGGAGRRTRRSGNTIYF.

The chain couples TRBV6-5 to TRBJ1-1; D is uncertain. In germline, CDR1 is MNHEY, CDR2 SVGAGI. The CDR3 runs to 15 residues. V was trimmed by 2 bases and J by 0 bases, leaving 10 bases between them. The CDR3 DNA reads as TGTGCCAGCAGTTACCCGGGGAGGTTGAACACTGAAGCTTTCTTT. Encoded protein: CASSYPGRLNTEAFF.

This clone appeared a few times. The chain joins TRBV29-1 to TRBJ1-1; D gene uncertain. The CDR3 contains 13 residues. The V gene lost 6 bases and the J gene lost 2 bases, with 13 bases spanning the gap. The germline V gene has CDR1 SQVTM and CDR2 ANQGSEA. For the CDR3, the DNA is TGCAGCGTCACTGGACGGGGAAACACTGAAGCTTTCTTT. It codes for CSVTGRGNTEAFF.